This entry lists 24 T cell receptor beta chains sequenced from one sample in a study of blood T cell repertoires in COVID-19. The assay was immunoSEQ multiplex PCR, and TCRdb's table has in-frame clones only and misses some. The sample records 140,000 to 150,000 clones, over 75% being singletons. The sample comprised peripheral blood. The receptor set was obtained from a woman aged 55-69 years with COVID-19, enrolled during active disease.

The chain couples TRBV5-5 to TRBJ2-7; 8 bases match TRBD1. The ends lost 1 base at V and 5 bases at J; junction bases unmatched: 8. CDR1 is SGHKS, CDR2 YYEKEE, per germline (reference sequence). The CDR3 spans 15 residues. CDR3 sequence (DNA): TGTGCCAGCAGCTTGATGCCGACAGGGGTGGACGAGCAGTACTTC. Protein product: CASSLMPTGVDEQYF.

J is TRBJ2-1 and V is TRBV27; the match to TRBD2 covers 10 bases. Germline V gene lookup returns CDR1 MNHEY and CDR2 SMNVEV (reference sequence). CDR3 length: 18 residues. V gave up 5 bases and J gave up 2 bases; unmatched junction bases: 12. For the CDR3, the DNA is TGTGCCAGCAGTCCCCGAAGCGGGGGGGCCCGGCCCTACAATGAGCAGTTCTTC. This encodes CASSPRSGGARPYNEQFF.

The chain combines TRBV7-9 with TRBJ1-1, with D possibly TRBD1 on 6 matching bases. The CDR3 length is 15 residues. Per the germline V gene, CDR1 is SEHNR and CDR2 is FQNEAQ (reference sequence). The V and J ends lost 2 bases and 1 base respectively, with 11 bases between them. DNA of the CDR3: TGTGCCAGCAGCTTAATAGAGGGGGAGAACACTGAAGCTTTCTTT. Translated: CASSLIEGENTEAFF.

The CDR3 DNA sequence: TGTGCCATCAGTGACCCACCGGGACTAGCGGGGGGTTTTGGGGAGACCCAGTACTTC. The encoded protein is CAISDPPGLAGGFGETQYF. V usage is TRBV10-3 and J usage is TRBJ2-5; 15 bases are shared with TRBD2. Germline CDR1 ENHRY, CDR2 SYGVKD. Trimming at V came to 3 bases and at J to 5 bases, leaving 13 bases not matched to a gene. This CDR3 has 19 amino acids.

This clone was observed once. The chain links TRBV2 to TRBJ1-2, with 12 bases that match TRBD1. Looked up from germline, CDR1 is SNHLY and CDR2 is FYNNEI. The CDR3 contains 14 residues. V lost 6 bases and J lost 2; bases outside the gene matches: 1. CDR3 sequence: CASRGTGGNYGYTF. The CDR3 DNA reads as TGTGCCAGCAGGGGGACAGGGGGCAACTATGGCTACACCTTC.

The chain recombines TRBV6-4 with TRBJ2-3; TRBD2 agrees at 8 bases. The CDR3 runs 16 residues. V gave up 0 bases and J gave up 0 bases; unmatched junction bases: 2. Per the germline V gene, CDR1 is MRHNA and CDR2 is SNTAGT. The CDR3 bases are TGTGCCAGCAGTGACTCGATAGCGGGGAGCACAGATACGCAGTATTTT. Its translation is CASSDSIAGSTDTQYF.

The genes are TRBV30 and TRBJ2-7; 9 bases are a match to TRBD1. CDR1 and CDR2 from the germline V gene are GTSNPN and SVGIG (reference sequence). This CDR3 contains 13 residues. The V and J ends lost 3 bases and 3 bases, in that order; junction bases with no gene match: 3. CDR3 protein: CAWRGTGRYEQYF. The CDR3 DNA reads as TGTGCCTGGAGGGGGACAGGGCGCTACGAGCAGTACTTC. Full variable domain (outside the CDR3, taken from reference TRBV30 and TRBJ2-7): SQTIHQWPATLVQPVGSPLSLECTVEGTSNPNLYWYRQAAGRGLQLLFYSVGIGQISSEVPQNLSASRPQDRQFILSSKKLLLSDSGFYLCAWRGTGRYEQYFGPGTRLTVT.

The chain is built from TRBV7-3 and TRBJ1-4; 7 bases are shared with TRBD1. Germline trimming cut 2 bases from V and 8 bases from J; bases unmatched to any gene: 2. Germline V gives CDR1 SGHTA, CDR2 FQGTGA. CDR3 length: 13 amino acids. The CDR3: CASSLARGEKLFF. The CDR3, as DNA: TGTGCCAGCAGCTTAGCCAGGGGGGAAAAACTGTTTTTT.

V usage is TRBV9 and J usage is TRBJ2-3, with D possibly TRBD2 on 5 matching bases. The CDR3 is 19 amino acids. CDR1 and CDR2 from the germline V gene are SGDLS and YYNGEE. V gave up 4 bases and J gave up 0 bases, with 24 bases separating them. As DNA, the CDR3 is TGTGCCAGCAGCCCCTGGGGAAGGACGACTAAACAAAGCACAGATACGCAGTATTTT. Translation: CASSPWGRTTKQSTDTQYF. Complete variable domain (other parts from reference TRBV9 and TRBJ2-3): DSGVTQTPKHLITATGQRVTLRCSPRSGDLSVYWYQQSLDQGLQFLIQYYNGEERAKGNILERFSAQQFPDLHSELNLSSLELGDSALYFCASSPWGRTTKQSTDTQYFGPGTRLTVL.

This chain joins TRBV5-6 and TRBJ1-2; D may be TRBD1 (5 bases). Germline CDR1 and CDR2: SGHDT and YYEEEE. V lost 7 bases, J lost 3 bases, and 13 bases lay in between. The length of the CDR3 is 13 residues. The CDR3 sequence: CASLSGGDYGYTF. The CDR3 DNA is TGTGCCAGCCTCAGTGGGGGGGACTATGGCTACACCTTC.

The chain couples TRBV5-8 to TRBJ1-2, with D possibly TRBD1 on 5 matching bases. Germline values: CDR1 SGHTS, CDR2 YDEGEE. CDR3 size: 15 residues. Trimming removed 3 bases at V and 4 bases at J, with 16 bases between. CDR3 nucleotides: TGTGCCAGCAGCTGGGGAGGGGTCGTTGGCTATGGCTACACCTTC. As protein: CASSWGGVVGYGYTF.

The chain has TRBV6-1 and TRBJ1-4; 10 bases match TRBD1. The CDR3 extends over 17 amino acids. Germline V gene lookup returns CDR1 MNHNS and CDR2 SASEGT. After removal of 3 bases from V and 8 bases from J, the junction contained 12 bases not matched to a gene. CDR3 sequence reads: CASSDRDRGTSGEKLFF. The CDR3 DNA follows: TGTGCCAGCAGTGACAGGGACAGGGGTACATCGGGAGAAAAACTGTTTTTT.

The CDR3 sequence: CASSPRGSYEQYF. DNA for the CDR3: TGTGCCAGCAGTCCCCGGGGCTCCTACGAGCAGTACTTC. V is TRBV7-2 and J is TRBJ2-7; the D gene is possibly TRBD2 (5 bases). Germline values: CDR1 SGHTA, CDR2 FQGNSA. V shed 6 bases and J shed 0 bases, with 9 bases lying between them. The CDR3 is made up of 13 amino acids.

The gene calls are TRBV6-5 and TRBJ2-7; D may be TRBD2 (6 bases). Germline V gene lookup returns CDR1 MNHEY and CDR2 SVGAGI. CDR3 length: 14 residues. V was shortened by 6 bases and J by 2 bases, with 14 bases between the two germline ends. The CDR3 is CASRKGGLTYEQYF. The CDR3, as DNA: TGTGCCAGCAGGAAGGGAGGTCTAACCTACGAGCAGTACTTC.

The V gene is TRBV4-2, the J gene TRBJ2-2, with 7 bases fitting TRBD2. Germline assignment: CDR1 LGHNA and CDR2 YNFKEQ. This CDR3 is 15 amino acids long. The V gene end was trimmed by 1 base and the J gene end by 3 bases; junction bases not matched to a gene: 2. The CDR3 loop reads CASSQGLADTGELFF. DNA of the CDR3: TGTGCCAGCAGCCAAGGGCTAGCGGACACCGGGGAGCTGTTTTTT.

The genes are TRBV25-1 and TRBJ2-2, with 11 bases identical to TRBD1. Germline CDR1 and CDR2: MGHDK and SYGVNS. Germline trimming cut 4 bases from V and 4 bases from J; bases unmatched to any gene: 2. This CDR3 is built from 15 residues. CDR3 in amino acids: CASSAGQGATGELFF. In DNA form, the CDR3 reads TGTGCCAGCAGTGCCGGACAGGGGGCCACCGGGGAGCTGTTTTTT.

The sample holds a few counts of this clone. The chain joins TRBV10-3 to TRBJ1-2; the match to TRBD1 covers 11 bases. The germline V gene encodes CDR1 ENHRY and CDR2 SYGVKD. V trimming: 7 bases; J trimming: 8 bases; junction bases outside the gene matches: 6. This CDR3 contains 13 residues. CDR3 DNA: TGTGCCATCACCCCGGGACAGGGGGGAGGCTACACCTTC. This codes for CAITPGQGGGYTF.

The chain combines TRBV5-1 with TRBJ1-1; 8 bases line up with TRBD1. Looked up from germline, CDR1 is SGHRS and CDR2 is YFSETQ. The length of the CDR3 is 17 residues. The V and J ends lost 4 bases and 1 base, in that order; junction bases with no gene match: 12. The CDR3 nucleotides are TGCGCCAGCAGCAAAGGGACAGGACAATACGGGAACACTGAAGCTTTCTTT. Translating it yields CASSKGTGQYGNTEAFF. The full variable domain, its missing parts supplied by reference TRBV5-1 and TRBJ1-1, is KAGVTQTPRYLIKTRGQQVTLSCSPISGHRSVSWYQQTPGQGLQFLFEYFSETQRNKGNFPGRFSGRQFSNSRSEMNVSTLELGDSALYLCASSKGTGQYGNTEAFFGQGTRLTVV.

This chain uses TRBV2 with TRBJ2-7; 11 nucleotides line up with TRBD1. The CDR3 is 15 residues long. Per germline, CDR1 SNHLY and CDR2 FYNNEI. V was pared by 4 bases and J by 2 bases, with 4 bases of the junction left unmatched. CDR3 nucleotides: TGTGCCAGCAGTGGGACAGGGGGCAACACCTACGAGCAGTACTTC. Its translation is CASSGTGGNTYEQYF.

The chain links TRBV5-4 to TRBJ1-4; D possibly corresponds to TRBD1 (6 bases). The CDR3 runs to 14 residues. Trimming shortened V by 0 bases and J by 8 bases, and 11 bases separated the two germline ends. The V gene's germline CDR1 is SGHNT and CDR2 YYREEE (reference sequence). CDR3 DNA sequence: TGTGCCAGCAGCTTGGGCGGGGGGCAGGAAAAACTGTTTTTT. This encodes CASSLGGGQEKLFF.

This clone was seen just once. V gene TRBV2 combines with J gene TRBJ1-3; perhaps TRBD1 as D (5 bases). The CDR3 runs 16 residues. CDR1 and CDR2 (germline): SNHLY, FYNNEI. Trimming cost V 3 bases and J 3 bases, with 15 bases left between them. CDR3 in amino acids: CASSEERQGLGNTIYF. CDR3 nucleotides: TGTGCCAGCAGTGAGGAGCGGCAGGGACTTGGAAACACCATATATTTT.

V gene TRBV9 combines with J gene TRBJ1-4; D is uncertain. This CDR3 has 14 residues. The V and J ends lost 0 bases and 8 bases respectively, with 11 bases between them. Germline CDR1 and CDR2: SGDLS and YYNGEE. CDR3 nucleotides: TGTGCCAGCAGCGTAGTAAAGGGAGGGGAAAAACTGTTTTTT. It translates to CASSVVKGGEKLFF.

The sample holds a few counts of this clone. This sequence joins TRBV5-4 and TRBJ1-1, with 8 bases lining up with TRBD1. The junction had 14 bases not matched to a gene; V was cut back by 6 bases and J by 4 bases. CDR1 is SGHNT, CDR2 YYREEE, per germline (reference sequence). The CDR3 contains 16 residues. The CDR3: CASNTPSGGEGTEAFF. CDR3 bases: TGTGCCAGCAACACCCCGTCAGGGGGCGAGGGCACTGAAGCTTTCTTT.

The chain is built from TRBV4-3 and TRBJ1-5, with D tentatively TRBD1 (5 bases). The germline V and J ends were trimmed by 0 bases and 6 bases, with 12 bases remaining between them. CDR1 LGHNA and CDR2 YSLEER come from the germline V gene. The CDR3 consists of 15 residues. The CDR3 here is CASSQDSGVGQPQHF. The CDR3 nucleotides are TGCGCCAGCAGCCAAGATTCGGGGGTAGGTCAGCCCCAGCATTTT.